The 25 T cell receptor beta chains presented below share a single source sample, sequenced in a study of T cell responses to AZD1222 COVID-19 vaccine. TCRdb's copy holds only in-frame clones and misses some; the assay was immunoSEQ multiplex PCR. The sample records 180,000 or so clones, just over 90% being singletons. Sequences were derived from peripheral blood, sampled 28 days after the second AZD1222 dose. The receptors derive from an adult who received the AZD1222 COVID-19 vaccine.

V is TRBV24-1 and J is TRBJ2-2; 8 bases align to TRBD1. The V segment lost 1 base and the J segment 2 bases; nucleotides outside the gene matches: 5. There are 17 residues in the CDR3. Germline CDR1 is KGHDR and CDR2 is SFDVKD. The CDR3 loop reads CATSDFHRGENTGELFF. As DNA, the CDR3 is TGTGCCACCAGTGATTTCCACAGGGGGGAAAACACCGGGGAGCTGTTTTTT.

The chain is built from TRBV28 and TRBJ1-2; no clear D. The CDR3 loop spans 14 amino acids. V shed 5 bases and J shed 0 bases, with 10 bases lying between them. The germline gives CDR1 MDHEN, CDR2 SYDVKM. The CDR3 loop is CASSKPIANYGYTF. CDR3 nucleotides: TGTGCCAGCAGTAAGCCGATAGCTAACTATGGCTACACCTTC.

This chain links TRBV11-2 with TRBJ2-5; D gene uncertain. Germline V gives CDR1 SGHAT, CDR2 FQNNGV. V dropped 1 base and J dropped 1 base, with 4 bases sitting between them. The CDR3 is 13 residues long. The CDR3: CASSLAFQETQYF. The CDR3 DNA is TGTGCCAGCAGCTTAGCCTTCCAAGAGACCCAGTACTTC.

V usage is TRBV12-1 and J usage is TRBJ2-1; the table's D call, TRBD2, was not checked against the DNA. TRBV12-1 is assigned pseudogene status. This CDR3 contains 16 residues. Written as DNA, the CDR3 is TGTGCCAGCACCCCCTTCGAGGGCTTGGAGCACAATGAGCAGTTCTTC. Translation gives CASTPFEGLEHNEQFF.

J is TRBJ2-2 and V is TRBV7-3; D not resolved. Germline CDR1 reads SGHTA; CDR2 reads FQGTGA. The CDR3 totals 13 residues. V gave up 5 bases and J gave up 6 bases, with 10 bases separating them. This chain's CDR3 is CASSPSLAGELFF. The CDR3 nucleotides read TGTGCCAGCAGCCCGAGTTTGGCCGGGGAGCTGTTTTTT.

The DNA of the CDR3 is TGTGCCAGCAGTCGCGTACCCTTCAACACTGAAGCTTTCTTT. As protein: CASSRVPFNTEAFF. This sequence joins TRBV28 and TRBJ1-1; D gene uncertain. Germline V CDR1 and CDR2: MDHEN, SYDVKM. The length of the CDR3 is 14 residues. Trimming removed 5 bases from V and 2 bases from J, with 12 bases in between.

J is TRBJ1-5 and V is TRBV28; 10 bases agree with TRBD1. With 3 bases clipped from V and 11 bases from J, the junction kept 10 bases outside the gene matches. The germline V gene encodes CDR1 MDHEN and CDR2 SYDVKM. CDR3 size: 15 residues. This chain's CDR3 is CASSLTGTGEYTQHF. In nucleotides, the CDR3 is TGTGCCAGCAGTTTGACCGGGACAGGGGAATACACCCAGCATTTT.

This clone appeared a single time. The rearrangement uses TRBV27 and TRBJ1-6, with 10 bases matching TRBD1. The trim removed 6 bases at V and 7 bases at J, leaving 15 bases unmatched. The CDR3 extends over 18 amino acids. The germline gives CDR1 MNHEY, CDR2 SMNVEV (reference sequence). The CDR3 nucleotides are TGTGCCAGCAGCCCCCGAGTACCGGGACAGGGGAGGAATTCACCCCTCCACTTT. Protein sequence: CASSPRVPGQGRNSPLHF.

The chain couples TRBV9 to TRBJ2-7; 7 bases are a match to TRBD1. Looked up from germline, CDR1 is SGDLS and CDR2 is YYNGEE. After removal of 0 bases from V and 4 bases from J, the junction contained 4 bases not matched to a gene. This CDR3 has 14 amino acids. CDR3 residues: CASSVVGTAYEQYF. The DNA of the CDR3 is TGTGCCAGCAGCGTAGTTGGGACAGCATACGAGCAGTACTTC. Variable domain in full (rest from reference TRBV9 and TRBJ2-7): DSGVTQTPKHLITATGQRVTLRCSPRSGDLSVYWYQQSLDQGLQFLIQYYNGEERAKGNILERFSAQQFPDLHSELNLSSLELGDSALYFCASSVVGTAYEQYFGPGTRLTVT.

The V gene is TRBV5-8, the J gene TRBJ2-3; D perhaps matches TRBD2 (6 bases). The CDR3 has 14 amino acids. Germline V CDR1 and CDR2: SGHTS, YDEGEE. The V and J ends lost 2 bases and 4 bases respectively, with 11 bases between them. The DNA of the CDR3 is TGTGCCAGCAGCTTTAGCGGCGGTGCAGATACGCAGTATTTT. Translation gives CASSFSGGADTQYF. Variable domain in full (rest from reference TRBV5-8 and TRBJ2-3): EAGVTQSPTHLIKTRGQQATLRCSPISGHTSVYWYQQALGLGLQFLLWYDEGEERNRGNFPPRFSGRQFPNYSSELNVNALELEDSALYLCASSFSGGADTQYFGPGTRLTVL.

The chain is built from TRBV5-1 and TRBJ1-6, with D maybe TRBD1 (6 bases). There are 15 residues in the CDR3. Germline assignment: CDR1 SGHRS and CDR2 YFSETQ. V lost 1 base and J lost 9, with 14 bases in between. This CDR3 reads CASSLRTERGSPLHF. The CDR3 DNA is TGCGCCAGCAGCTTGCGGACAGAGAGGGGTTCACCCCTCCACTTT.

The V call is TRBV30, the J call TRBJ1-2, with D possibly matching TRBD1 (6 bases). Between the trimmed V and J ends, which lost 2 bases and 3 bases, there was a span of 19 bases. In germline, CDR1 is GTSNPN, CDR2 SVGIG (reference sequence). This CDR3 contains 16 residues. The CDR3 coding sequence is TGTGCCTGGAGTCCCGGGACATCGGCATATTACTATGGCTACACCTTC. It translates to CAWSPGTSAYYYGYTF.

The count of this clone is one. CDR3 sequence: CATLVDTGELFF. CDR3 DNA sequence: TGTGCCACCCTCGTGGACACCGGGGAGCTGTTTTTT. This rearrangement joins TRBV10-3 to TRBJ2-2; D is ambiguous. Trimming left V 10 bases short and J 3 bases short, with 9 bases between. The CDR3 has 12 residues. Germline V CDR1 and CDR2: ENHRY, SYGVKD.

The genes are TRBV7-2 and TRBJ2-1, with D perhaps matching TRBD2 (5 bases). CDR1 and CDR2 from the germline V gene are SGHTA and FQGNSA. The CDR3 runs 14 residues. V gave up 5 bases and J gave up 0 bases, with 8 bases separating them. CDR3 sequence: CASSRDRSYNEQFF. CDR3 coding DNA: TGTGCCAGCAGCCGGGATCGCTCCTACAATGAGCAGTTCTTC. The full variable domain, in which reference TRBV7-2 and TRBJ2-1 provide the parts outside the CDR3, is GAGVSQSPSNKVTEKGKDVELRCDPISGHTALYWYRQSLGQGLEFLIYFQGNSAPDKSGLPSDRFSAERTGGSVSTLTIQRTQQEDSAVYLCASSRDRSYNEQFFGPGTRLTVL.

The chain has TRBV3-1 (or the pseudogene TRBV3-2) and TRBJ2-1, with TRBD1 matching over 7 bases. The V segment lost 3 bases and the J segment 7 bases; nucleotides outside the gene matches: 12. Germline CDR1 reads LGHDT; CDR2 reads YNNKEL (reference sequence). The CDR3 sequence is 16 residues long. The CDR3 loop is CASSHLTGNNDNEQFF. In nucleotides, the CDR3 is TGTGCCAGCAGCCACTTGACAGGGAATAATGATAATGAGCAGTTCTTC.

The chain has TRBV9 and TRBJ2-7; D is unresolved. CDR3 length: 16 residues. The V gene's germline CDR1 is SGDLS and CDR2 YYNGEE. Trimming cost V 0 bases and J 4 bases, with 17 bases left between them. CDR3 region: CASSVGALPTLYEQYF. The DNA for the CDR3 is TGTGCCAGCAGCGTAGGAGCCTTACCCACCCTTTACGAGCAGTACTTC. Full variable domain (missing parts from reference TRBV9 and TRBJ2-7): DSGVTQTPKHLITATGQRVTLRCSPRSGDLSVYWYQQSLDQGLQFLIQYYNGEERAKGNILERFSAQQFPDLHSELNLSSLELGDSALYFCASSVGALPTLYEQYFGPGTRLTVT.

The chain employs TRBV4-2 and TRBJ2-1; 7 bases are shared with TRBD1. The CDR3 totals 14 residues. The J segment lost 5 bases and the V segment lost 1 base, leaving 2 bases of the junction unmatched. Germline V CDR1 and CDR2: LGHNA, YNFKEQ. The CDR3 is CASSQAQGDNEQFF. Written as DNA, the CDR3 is TGTGCCAGCAGCCAAGCTCAGGGGGACAATGAGCAGTTCTTC.

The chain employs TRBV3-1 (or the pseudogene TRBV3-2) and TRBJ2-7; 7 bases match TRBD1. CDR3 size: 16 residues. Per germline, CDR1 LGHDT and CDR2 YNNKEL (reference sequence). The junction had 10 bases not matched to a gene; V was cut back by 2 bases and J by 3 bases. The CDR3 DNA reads TGTGCCAGCAGCCAAAACAGGGGACCCCCCTACTACGAGCAGTACTTC. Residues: CASSQNRGPPYYEQYF.

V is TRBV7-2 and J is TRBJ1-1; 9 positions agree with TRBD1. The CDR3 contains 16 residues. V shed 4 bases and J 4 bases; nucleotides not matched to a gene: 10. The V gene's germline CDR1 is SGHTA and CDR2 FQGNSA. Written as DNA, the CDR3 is TGTGCCAGCAGCTCGCGACAGGGGGTGGGACCCACTGAAGCTTTCTTT. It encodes CASSSRQGVGPTEAFF.

CDR3 sequence: CATGGTNEKLFF. The CDR3 DNA reads TGTGCCACGGGCGGGACTAATGAAAAACTGTTTTTT. The V and J genes are TRBV19 and TRBJ1-4; D gene uncertain. This CDR3 comprises 12 residues. V shed 10 bases and J shed 2 bases, with 8 bases lying between them. Germline V gives CDR1 LNHDA, CDR2 SQIVND (reference sequence).

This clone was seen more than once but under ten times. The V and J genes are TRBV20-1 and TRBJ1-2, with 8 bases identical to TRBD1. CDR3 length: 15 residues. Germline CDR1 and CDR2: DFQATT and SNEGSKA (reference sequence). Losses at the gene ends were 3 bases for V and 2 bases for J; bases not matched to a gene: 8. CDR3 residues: CSASEIGQGNYGYTF. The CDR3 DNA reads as TGCAGTGCTAGTGAGATCGGACAGGGAAACTATGGCTACACCTTC.

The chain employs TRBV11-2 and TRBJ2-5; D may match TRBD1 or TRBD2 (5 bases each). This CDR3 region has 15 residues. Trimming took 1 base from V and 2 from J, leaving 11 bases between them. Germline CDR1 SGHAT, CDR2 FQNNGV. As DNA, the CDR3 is TGTGCCAGCAGCTTAGCCTGGGGCGGGCAAGAGACCCAGTACTTC. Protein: CASSLAWGGQETQYF.

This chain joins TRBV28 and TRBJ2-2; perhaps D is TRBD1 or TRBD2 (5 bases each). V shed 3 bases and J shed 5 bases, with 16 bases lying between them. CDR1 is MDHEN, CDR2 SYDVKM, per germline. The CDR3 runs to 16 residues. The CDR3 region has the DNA TGTGCCAGCAGTTTTGTTCAGGGACGAAGGACCGGGGAGCTGTTTTTT. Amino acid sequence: CASSFVQGRRTGELFF.

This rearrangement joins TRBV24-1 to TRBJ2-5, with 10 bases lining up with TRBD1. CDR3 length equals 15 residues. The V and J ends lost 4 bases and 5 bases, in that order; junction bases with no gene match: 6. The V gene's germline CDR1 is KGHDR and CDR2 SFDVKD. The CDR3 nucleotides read TGTGCCACCAGTGACTCCGGGACAGGGGTCGAGACCCAGTACTTC. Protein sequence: CATSDSGTGVETQYF.

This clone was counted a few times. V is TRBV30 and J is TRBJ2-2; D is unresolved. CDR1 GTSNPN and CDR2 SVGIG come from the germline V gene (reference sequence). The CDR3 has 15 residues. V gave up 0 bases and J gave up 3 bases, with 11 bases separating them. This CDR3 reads CAWSVKGPDTGELFF. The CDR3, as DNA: TGTGCCTGGAGTGTAAAAGGGCCTGACACCGGGGAGCTGTTTTTT.